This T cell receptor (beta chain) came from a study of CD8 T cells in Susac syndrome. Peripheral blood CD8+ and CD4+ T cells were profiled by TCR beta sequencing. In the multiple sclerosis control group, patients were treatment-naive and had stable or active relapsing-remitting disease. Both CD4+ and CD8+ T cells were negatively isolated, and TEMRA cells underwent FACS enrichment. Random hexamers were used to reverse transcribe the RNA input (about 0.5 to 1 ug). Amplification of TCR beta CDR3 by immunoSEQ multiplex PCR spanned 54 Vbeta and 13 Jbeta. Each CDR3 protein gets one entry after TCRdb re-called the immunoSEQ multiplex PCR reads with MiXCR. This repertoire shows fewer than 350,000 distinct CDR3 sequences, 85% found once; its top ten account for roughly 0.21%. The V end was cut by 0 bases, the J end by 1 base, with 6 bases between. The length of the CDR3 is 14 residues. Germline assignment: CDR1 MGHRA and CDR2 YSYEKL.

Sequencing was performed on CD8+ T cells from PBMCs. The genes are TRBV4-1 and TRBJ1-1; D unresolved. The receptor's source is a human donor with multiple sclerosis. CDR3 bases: TGCGCCAGCAGCCAAGATACACCGAACACTGAAGCTTTCTTT. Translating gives CASSQDTPNTEAFF.